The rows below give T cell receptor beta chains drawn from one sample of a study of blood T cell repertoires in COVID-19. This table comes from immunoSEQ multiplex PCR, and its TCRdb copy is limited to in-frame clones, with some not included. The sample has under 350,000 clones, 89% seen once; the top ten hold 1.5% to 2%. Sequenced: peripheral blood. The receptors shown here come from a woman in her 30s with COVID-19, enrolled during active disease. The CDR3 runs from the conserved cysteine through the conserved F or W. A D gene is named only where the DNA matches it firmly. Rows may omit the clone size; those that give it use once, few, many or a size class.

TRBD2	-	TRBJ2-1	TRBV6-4	CASSDYGGATNEQFF	TGTGCCAGCAGTGACTACGGGGGGGCTACCAATGAGCAGTTCTTC
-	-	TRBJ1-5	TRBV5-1	CASQGSPSNQPQHF	TGCGCCAGTCAGGGATCACCTAGCAATCAGCCCCAGCATTTT
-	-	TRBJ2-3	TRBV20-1	CSSRLADTQYF	TGCAGCTCTCGGTTGGCAGATACGCAGTATTTT
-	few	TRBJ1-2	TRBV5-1	CASRRGTTVYGYTF	TGCGCCAGCAGAAGGGGCACGACGGTCTATGGCTACACCTTC
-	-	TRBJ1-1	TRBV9	CASSREGGMAFF	TGTGCCAGCAGCCGAGAGGGGGGGATGGCTTTCTTT
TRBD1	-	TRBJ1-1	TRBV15	CATSRKTVDRKAFF	TGTGCCACCAGCAGAAAAACAGTGGACAGGAAAGCTTTCTTT
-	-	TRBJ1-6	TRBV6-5	CASRPRQNSPLHF	TGTGCCAGCAGACCCCGACAGAATTCACCCCTCCACTTT
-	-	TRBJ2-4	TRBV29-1	CSVAVQFLAKNIQYF	TGCAGCGTTGCAGTTCAATTTCTAGCCAAAAACATTCAGTACTTC
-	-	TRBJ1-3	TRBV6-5	CASSNKGNTIYF	TGTGCCAGCTCTAATAAAGGAAACACCATATATTTT
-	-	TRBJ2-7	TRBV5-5	CASSLGPASYEQYF	TGTGCCAGCAGCTTGGGGCCCGCCTCCTACGAGCAGTACTTC
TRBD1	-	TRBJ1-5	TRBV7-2	CASSLGGTGNQPQHF	TGTGCCAGCAGCTTAGGAGGGACAGGTAATCAGCCCCAGCATTTT
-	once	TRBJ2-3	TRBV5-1	CASSGRTNTDTQYF	TGCGCCAGCAGCGGGCGAACAAACACAGATACGCAGTATTTT
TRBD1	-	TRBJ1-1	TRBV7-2	CASSFLAGGTEAFF	TGTGCCAGCAGCTTCCTAGCAGGGGGCACTGAAGCTTTCTTT
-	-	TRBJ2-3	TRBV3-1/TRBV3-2	CASSQEETDSPDTQYF	TGTGCCAGCAGCCAAGAAGAAACCGACAGCCCAGATACGCAGTATTTT
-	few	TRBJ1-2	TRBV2	CASSPMGSSYGYTF	TGTGCCAGCAGCCCGATGGGGAGCTCCTATGGCTACACCTTC
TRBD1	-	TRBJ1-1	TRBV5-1	CASSLGPGTGEAFF	TGCGCCAGCAGCTTAGGTCCTGGGACAGGGGAAGCTTTCTTT
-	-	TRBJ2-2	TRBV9	CASSVGLARNGELFF	TGTGCCAGCAGCGTAGGCCTAGCTAGGAACGGGGAGCTGTTTTTT
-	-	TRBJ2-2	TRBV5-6	CASSLQGGNTGELFF	TGTGCCAGCAGCTTGCAGGGGGGAAACACCGGGGAGCTGTTTTTT
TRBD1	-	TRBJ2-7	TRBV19	CASSLGTGSSYEQYF	TGTGCCAGTAGTCTTGGGACAGGTTCCTCCTACGAGCAGTACTTC
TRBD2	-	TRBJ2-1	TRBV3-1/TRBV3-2	CASSQDGSGGDEQFF	TGTGCCAGCAGCCAAGATGGTAGCGGGGGAGATGAGCAGTTCTTC
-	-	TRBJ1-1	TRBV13	CASSSAGMNTEAFF	TGTGCCAGCAGCTCGGCGGGGATGAACACTGAAGCTTTCTTT
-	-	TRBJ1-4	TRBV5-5	CASSFSNEKLFF	TGTGCCAGCAGCTTCAGTAATGAAAAACTGTTTTTT
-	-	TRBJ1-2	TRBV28	CAINAGGGYTF	TGTGCCATAAACGCCGGTGGTGGCTACACCTTC
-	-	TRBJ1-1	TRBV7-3	CASSLMGQNTEAFF	TGTGCCAGCAGCTTAATGGGACAGAACACTGAAGCTTTCTTT
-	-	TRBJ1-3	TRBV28	CASSPRGGPRNTIYF	TGTGCCAGCAGCCCAAGGGGAGGTCCAAGAAACACCATATATTTT
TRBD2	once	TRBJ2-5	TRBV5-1	CASSSQTSGGETQYF	TGCGCCAGCAGCTCCCAGACTAGCGGGGGTGAGACCCAGTACTTC
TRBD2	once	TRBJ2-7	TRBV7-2	CASSPGGGGSKKDF	TGTGCCAGCAGCCCCGGTGGGGGGGGTTCGAAGAAGGACTTC
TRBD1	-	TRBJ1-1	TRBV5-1	CASSLQGALNTEAFF	TGCGCCAGCAGCTTACAGGGGGCCTTGAACACTGAAGCTTTCTTT